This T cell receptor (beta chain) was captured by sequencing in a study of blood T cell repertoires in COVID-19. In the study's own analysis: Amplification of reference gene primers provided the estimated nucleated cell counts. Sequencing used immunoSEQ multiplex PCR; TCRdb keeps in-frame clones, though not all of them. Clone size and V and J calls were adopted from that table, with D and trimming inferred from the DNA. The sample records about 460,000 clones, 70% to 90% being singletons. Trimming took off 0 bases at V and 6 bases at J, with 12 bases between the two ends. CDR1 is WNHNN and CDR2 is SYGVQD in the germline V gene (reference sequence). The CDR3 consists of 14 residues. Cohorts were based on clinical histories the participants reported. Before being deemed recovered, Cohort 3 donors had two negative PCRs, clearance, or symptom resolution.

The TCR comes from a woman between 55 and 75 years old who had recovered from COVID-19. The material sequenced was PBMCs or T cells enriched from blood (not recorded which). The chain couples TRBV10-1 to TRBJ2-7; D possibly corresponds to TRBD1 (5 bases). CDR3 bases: TGCGCCAGCAGTGAGTCGGACACCAGGAGCGAGCAGTACTTC. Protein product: CASSESDTRSEQYF.